This entry is about one TCR beta chain. Chemo-refractory metastatic non-small-cell lung cancer patients underwent focal radiation alongside CTLA-4 blockade with ipilimumab. The data are from a study of radiotherapy plus CTLA-4 blockade in lung cancer. CDR1 ENHRY and CDR2 SYGVKD come from the germline V gene. The length of the CDR3 is 14 residues. Trimming removed 10 bases from V and 2 bases from J, with 18 bases in between. The protocol was immunoSEQ multiplex PCR, while the TCRdb copy is restricted to in-frame clones and leaves out a portion. The top ten clones hold less than 20% of a sample with 45,000 to 55,000 clones, approximately 86% of them seen once.

The rearrangement joins TRBV10-3 to TRBJ2-7; D may be TRBD1 (7 bases). The receptor was derived from a human donor with non-small cell lung cancer that progressed on radiotherapy plus ipilimumab. Some clones in this sample may be carry-over from other donors' samples. This sample comprised peripheral blood, obtained from a patient treated with radiotherapy plus ipilimumab. CDR3 nucleotides: TGTGCCACCGGAGGGACAGCCATTCCCTACGAGCAGTACTTC. It encodes CATGGTAIPYEQYF.